Included here is one T cell receptor beta chain sequence, with context. No antigen is known for it. This record comes from a study of T cell responses to AZD1222 COVID-19 vaccine. Study results and caveats: Spike-wide coverage was observed for vaccine-associated CD4 TCRs, with dominant responses at 160-218 and 743-854. Seropositive status at baseline applied to only a handful of AZD1222 recipients. Nearly half of the spike-specific TCRs reportedly recognize variant regions that carry no mutations. Without day 14 samples, only post-peak T cell repertoires were studied.

Per germline, CDR1 LGHNA and CDR2 YNFKEQ. The ends were cut back, 0 bases at V and 1 base at J, with 8 bases in the middle. CDR3 size: 15 residues. TCRdb's table, derived via immunoSEQ multiplex PCR, lists solely in-frame clones and lacks some. The repertoire holds under 150,000 clones, with approximately 92% as singletons. This chain joins TRBV4-2 and TRBJ2-3; D is undetermined. The origin of this receptor is an adult who received the AZD1222 COVID-19 vaccine. This material consisted of peripheral blood, taken 28 days after the second AZD1222 dose. CDR3 coding DNA: TGTGCCAGCAGCCAAGACTGGAGCGGCACAGATACGCAGTATTTT. Protein sequence: CASSQDWSGTDTQYF.